These 4 T cell receptor beta chains came from one sample sequenced in a study of PD-1 blockade in classical Hodgkin lymphoma. All trial patients relapsed after autologous stem cell transplantation. Clones were read by immunoSEQ multiplex PCR, and TCRdb kept only the in-frame ones, dropping some. The sample has about 14,000 clones, 83% seen once; the top ten hold 22%. The sample was peripheral blood mononuclear cells (PBMCs), taken at baseline. The receptors originated from a human donor with classical Hodgkin lymphoma.

On this clone itself: Mismatch with germline at one junction end may stem from a read error. CDR3 bases: TGCGCCAGCAACACCGGGACCCCCCAGGGAGTGGGCCCCGTCTTC. This gives the protein CASNTGTPQGVGPVF. This chain links TRBV5-1 with TRBJ2-1; tentatively, D is TRBD1 or TRBD2 (5 bases each). The CDR3 length is 15 residues. Germline V lookup: CDR1 SGHRS, CDR2 YFSETQ.

A few counts support this clone. The chain is built from TRBV19 and TRBJ1-2; D gene ambiguous. CDR1 is LNHDA, CDR2 SQIVND, per germline (reference sequence). Deletions cut 4 bases from V and 2 bases from J, with 8 bases between. The CDR3 extends over 13 amino acids. The CDR3 is CASSTQGNYGYTF. In DNA form, the CDR3 reads TGTGCCAGTAGTACCCAAGGCAACTATGGCTACACCTTC. Full variable domain (rest looked up from reference TRBV19 and TRBJ1-2): DGGITQSPKYLFRKEGQNVTLSCEQNLNHDAMYWYRQDPGQGLRLIYYSQIVNDFQKGDIAEGYSVSREKKESFPLTVTSAQKNPTAFYLCASSTQGNYGYTFGSGTRLTVV.

The chain uses TRBV11-2 and TRBJ1-6; perhaps TRBD1 as D (5 bases). The V gene's germline CDR1 is SGHAT and CDR2 FQNNGV. V gave up 5 bases and J gave up 10 bases, with 15 bases separating them. The CDR3 consists of 14 residues. CDR3 nucleotides: TGTGCCAGCAGCCTCGGGACTCTATCATCACCCCTCCACTTT. This encodes CASSLGTLSSPLHF.

The chain employs TRBV13 and TRBJ2-7, with 10 positions matching TRBD2. Germline assignment: CDR1 PRHDT and CDR2 FYEKMQ (reference sequence). CDR3 length: 14 residues. V dropped 6 bases and J dropped 2; count of bases not matched to a gene: 4. CDR3 amino acids: CASRVAGGPYEQYF. The CDR3 nucleotides read TGTGCCAGCAGGGTAGCGGGGGGACCCTACGAGCAGTACTTC.